These 7 T cell receptor beta chains came from one sample sequenced in a study of blood T cells in healthy people across ages. Alongside a J-beta primer mix, a sample-barcoded 5' primer served in a second PCR lasting roughly 7 to 11 cycles. TCRdb re-analysed the 5' RACE reads in MiXCR, keeping a single row per CDR3 protein. This table has hundreds of thousands of distinct CDR3 sequences, approximately 49% appearing once. Sequencing was performed on blood. The receptors originated from a man aged 30 to 45 in good health.

In regard to this clonotype: One end of the junction varies from germline; a read error may be responsible. The genes are TRBV6-1 and TRBJ2-7, with a tentative D call TRBD2 (5 bases). CDR3 size: 15 residues. The germline V gene encodes CDR1 MNHNS and CDR2 SASEGT. The CDR3 DNA sequence: TGTGCCAGCACTGAACCCCCGGAGGTCAAGGTCGAGCAGTACTTC. Translating gives CASTEPPEVKVEQYF.

CDR3 DNA sequence: TGCAGTGCCCCTAAGCCAGGTCGGGACACTGAAGCTTTCTTT. Its protein product is CSAPKPGRDTEAFF. The chain employs TRBV20-1 and TRBJ1-1, with D hard to call. V shed 6 bases and J shed 3 bases, with 17 bases lying between them. Germline V gene lookup returns CDR1 DFQATT and CDR2 SNEGSKA (reference sequence). This CDR3 comprises 14 residues.

This clonotype was picked up a small number of times. This chain connects TRBV3-1 to TRBJ2-7, with a possible D match to TRBD1 (5 bases). The CDR3 loop spans 14 amino acids. The germline V gene has CDR1 LGHDT and CDR2 YNNKEL (reference sequence). V lost 4 bases and J 2 bases, leaving 12 bases between the germline ends. The DNA for the CDR3 is TGTGCCAGCAGCCTTGGACAATTAACCTACGAGCAGTACTTC. Translated, it gives CASSLGQLTYEQYF.

The J gene is TRBJ1-5, the V gene TRBV24-1; 7 bases align to TRBD1. Per germline, CDR1 KGHDR and CDR2 SFDVKD. The length of the CDR3 is 15 residues. The ends lost 3 bases at V and 4 bases at J; junction bases unmatched: 5. CDR3 loop: CATSDVRDRNQPQHF. In DNA form, the CDR3 reads TGTGCCACCAGTGATGTCCGGGACAGAAATCAGCCCCAGCATTTT.

CDR3 region: CATTQGASNQPQHF. Written as DNA, the CDR3 is TGTGCCACCACTCAGGGGGCAAGCAATCAGCCCCAGCATTTT. The rearrangement joins TRBV14 to TRBJ1-5, with 8 bases fitting TRBD1. The germline V gene has CDR1 SGHDN and CDR2 FVKESK. Trimming took 10 bases from V and 1 from J; bases not matched to a gene: 6. The CDR3 is made up of 14 amino acids.

The chain has TRBV6-1 and TRBJ1-2, with D uncertain. V was clipped by 2 bases and J by 3 bases, with 10 bases between them. The CDR3 runs to 14 residues. Germline V gene data show CDR1 as MNHNS and CDR2 as SASEGT. CDR3 sequence: CASSEYHGDYGYTF. The CDR3 bases are TGTGCCAGCAGTGAATATCACGGAGACTATGGCTACACCTTC.

This chain uses TRBV27 with TRBJ2-7, with D maybe TRBD1 (6 bases). Trimming cost V 2 bases and J 7 bases, with 15 bases left between them. Germline assignment: CDR1 MNHEY and CDR2 SMNVEV (reference sequence). This CDR3 region has 14 residues. DNA for the CDR3: TGTGCCAGCAGTTTAGGGCCGGGGACACAGGAGCAGTACTTC. Its translation: CASSLGPGTQEQYF.